This T cell receptor beta chain was retrieved from a study of cytomegalovirus exposure and HLA in healthy donors. This clone appeared a few times. The germline gives CDR1 SGHRS, CDR2 YFSETQ. The CDR3 is 13 amino acids. Trimming took 2 bases from V and 1 from J, leaving 6 bases between them. The PCR ran on 60 Vbeta and 13 Jbeta primers. Assay: immunoSEQ multiplex PCR; the TCRdb copy retains only in-frame clones and omits some. The table lists some 130,000 clones, about 68% of them singletons. Input material: PBMCs. The rearrangement links TRBV5-1 to TRBJ2-5; D gene uncertain. This TCR was recovered from a human donor in good health. This CDR3 reads CASSFGSQETQYF. The CDR3 bases are TGCGCCAGCAGCTTTGGCTCCCAAGAGACCCAGTACTTC. Full variable domain (remainder filled in from reference TRBV5-1 and TRBJ2-5): KAGVTQTPRYLIKTRGQQVTLSCSPISGHRSVSWYQQTPGQGLQFLFEYFSETQRNKGNFPGRFSGRQFSNSRSEMNVSTLELGDSALYLCASSFGSQETQYFGPGTRLLVL.